Below are 8 T cell receptor beta chains sequenced from a single sample in a study of spatial heterogeneity in lung cancer. Findings of the study overall: Tumor mutation count correlated with how many alpha and beta TCRs expanded intratumorally.

TCRdb recomputed calls from the 5' RACE reads with MiXCR, one row per CDR3 protein. Of under 1,500 distinct CDR3 sequences in the sample, approximately 20% are singletons; the top ten hold around 41%. These receptors have no known antigen. Time point of the sample: sample taken at primary tumor resection. The specimen was lung tumor tissue, collected at surgery. These receptors were collected from a male donor with early-stage non-small cell lung cancer.

The chain recombines TRBV3-1 with TRBJ2-5; D may correspond to TRBD1 or TRBD2 (5 bases each). The germline V and J ends were trimmed by 3 bases and 8 bases, with 13 bases remaining between them. The CDR3 spans 13 residues. CDR1 LGHDT and CDR2 YNNKEL come from the germline V gene (reference sequence). CDR3 nucleotides: TGTGCCAGCAGCCAGGAGGTCAGGGAAACCCAGTACTTC. Amino acids: CASSQEVRETQYF.

In its sample, this clonotype is large. The rearrangement joins TRBV20-1 to TRBJ2-1; TRBD1 agrees at 12 bases. Trimming cost V 3 bases and J 9 bases; bases outside gene matches: 9. The V gene's germline CDR1 is DFQATT and CDR2 SNEGSKA (reference sequence). The CDR3 covers 15 residues. Here the CDR3 DNA reads TGCAGTGCTAGTGGGGAGGGACAGGGGGCAATTGAGCAGTTCTTC. This codes for CSASGEGQGAIEQFF.

The rearrangement uses TRBV5-1 and TRBJ2-2; D gene ambiguous. Germline-derived CDR1 and CDR2 are SGHRS and YFSETQ. V shed 4 bases and J shed 3 bases, with 7 bases lying between them. The CDR3 runs 13 residues. The CDR3: CASSLQDTGELFF. DNA of the CDR3: TGCGCCAGCAGCCTCCAGGACACCGGGGAGCTGTTTTTT.

This clonotype was seen ten or more times. The chain combines TRBV2 with TRBJ2-3, with 8 bases fitting TRBD1. Unmatched junction bases numbered 6, after V lost 6 bases and J lost 4 bases. The length of the CDR3 is 14 residues. Germline V CDR1 and CDR2: SNHLY, FYNNEI. This CDR3 reads CASRTTGGSDTQYF. CDR3 DNA sequence: TGTGCCAGCAGGACTACAGGGGGGTCAGATACGCAGTATTTT. Full variable domain (missing parts from reference TRBV2 and TRBJ2-3): EPEVTQTPSHQVTQMGQEVILRCVPISNHLYFYWYRQILGQKVEFLVSFYNNEISEKSEIFDDQFSVERPDGSNFTLKIRSTKLEDSAMYFCASRTTGGSDTQYFGPGTRLTVL.

By share, this clonotype counts as medium-sized (0.01 to 0.1%). CDR3 nucleotide sequence: TGTGCCAGCAGCGTATGGGGGCAGGGCGATTACGAGCAGTACTTC. This sequence encodes CASSVWGQGDYEQYF. The chain carries TRBV9 and TRBJ2-7, with a possible D match to TRBD1 (6 bases). The CDR3 spans 15 residues. Trimming stripped 1 base from V and 4 bases from J, with 15 bases between. Germline CDR1 SGDLS, CDR2 YYNGEE.

This clonotype is classed as medium-sized. The CDR3 bases are TGTGCCATCAGTGAGTCGCGCCGTGAGCAGTTCTTC. Translation: CAISESRREQFF. The chain recombines TRBV10-3 with TRBJ2-1; D unclear. This CDR3 has 12 residues. V was shortened by 0 bases and J by 9 bases, with 6 bases between the two germline ends. Germline V gives CDR1 ENHRY, CDR2 SYGVKD.

In this sample, this clonotype is medium-sized. V is TRBV28 and J is TRBJ2-2; the D is unclear. The CDR3 length is 13 residues. CDR1 MDHEN and CDR2 SYDVKM come from the germline V gene. V shed 2 bases and J shed 5 bases, with 6 bases lying between them. Written as DNA, the CDR3 is TGTGCCAGCAGTTTAGGCAGAACCGGGGAGCTGTTTTTT. As protein: CASSLGRTGELFF.

This clonotype is categorized as medium-sized. The gene calls are TRBV12-3 or TRBV12-4 and TRBJ2-7; 8 nucleotides agree with TRBD2. The CDR3 is 15 residues long. The trim removed 7 bases at V and 1 base at J, leaving 9 bases unmatched. CDR3 protein: CASMGVGRESYEQYF. Written as DNA, the CDR3 is TGTGCCAGCATGGGGGTCGGGAGGGAATCCTACGAGCAGTACTTC.